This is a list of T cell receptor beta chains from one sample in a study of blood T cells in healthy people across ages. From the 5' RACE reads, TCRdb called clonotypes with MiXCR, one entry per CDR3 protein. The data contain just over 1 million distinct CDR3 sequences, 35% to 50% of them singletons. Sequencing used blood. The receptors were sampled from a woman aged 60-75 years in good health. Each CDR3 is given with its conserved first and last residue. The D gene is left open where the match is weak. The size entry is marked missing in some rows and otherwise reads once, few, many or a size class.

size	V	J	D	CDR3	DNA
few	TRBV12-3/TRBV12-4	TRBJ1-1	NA	CASSWTPRGEAFF	TGTGCCAGCAGCTGGACACCGAGGGGTGAAGCTTTCTTT
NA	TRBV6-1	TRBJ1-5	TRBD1	CASSRPDRARSSNQPQHF	TGTGCCAGCAGTAGACCGGACAGGGCGAGGTCTAGCAATCAGCCCCAGCATTTT
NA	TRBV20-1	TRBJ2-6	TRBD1	CSALDRVVSGANVLTF	TGCAGTGCCCTGGACAGGGTTGTCTCTGGGGCCAACGTCCTGACTTTC
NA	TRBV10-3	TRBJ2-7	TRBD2	CAISVPVAGGYNEQYF	TGTGCCATCAGTGTTCCTGTAGCGGGAGGGTACAATGAGCAGTACTTC
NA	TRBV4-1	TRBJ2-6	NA	CASSHDAARGANVLTF	TGCGCCAGCAGCCATGATGCCGCACGAGGGGCCAACGTCCTGACTTTC
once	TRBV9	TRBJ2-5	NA	CASSVSLAGETQYF	TGTGCCAGCAGCGTGAGTCTAGCCGGCGAGACCCAGTACTTC
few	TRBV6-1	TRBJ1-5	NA	CASSEGSNQPQHF	TGTGCCAGCAGTGAGGGTAGCAATCAGCCCCAGCATTTT
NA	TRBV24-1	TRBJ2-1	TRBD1	CATSDLQGQGYNEQFF	TGTGCCACCAGTGATTTGCAAGGACAGGGATACAATGAGCAGTTCTTC
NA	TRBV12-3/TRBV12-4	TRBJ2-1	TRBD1	CASSPRGRGEQFF	TGTGCCAGCAGTCCAAGGGGGCGCGGTGAGCAGTTCTTC
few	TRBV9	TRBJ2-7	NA	CASSPPVAANEQYF	TGTGCCAGCAGCCCGCCGGTGGCGGCAAACGAGCAGTACTTC
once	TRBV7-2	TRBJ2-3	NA	CASSVWGVASTDTQYF	TGTGCCAGCAGCGTCTGGGGGGTTGCCAGCACAGATACGCAGTATTTT
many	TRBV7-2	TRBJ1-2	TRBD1	CASSRGDSPGGHGYTF	TGTGCCAGCAGCCGAGGGGACAGCCCCGGAGGACATGGCTACACCTTC
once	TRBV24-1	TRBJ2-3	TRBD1	CASAASGQGNREHQRVGKDTQYF	TGTGCCTCCGCGGCCTCGGGACAGGGGAACCGGGAACATCAACGTGTAGGAAAAGATACGCAGTATTTT
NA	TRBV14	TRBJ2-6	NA	CASSKAGGANVLTF	TGTGCCAGCAGCAAAGCCGGTGGGGCCAACGTCCTGACTTTC
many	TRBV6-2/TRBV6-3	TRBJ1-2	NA	CASKRSEGGYTF	TGTGCCAGCAAAAGATCCGAAGGGGGCTACACCTTC
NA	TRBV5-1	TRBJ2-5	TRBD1	CASSRDRPGEQYF	TGCGCCAGCAGCAGGGACAGGCCTGGGGAGCAGTACTTC
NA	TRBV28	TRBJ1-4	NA	CASIGAGEKLFF	TGTGCCAGCATCGGCGCGGGGGAAAAACTGTTTTTT
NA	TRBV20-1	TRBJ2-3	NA	CSAPAASTDTQYF	TGCAGTGCTCCGGCGGCTAGCACAGATACGCAGTATTTT
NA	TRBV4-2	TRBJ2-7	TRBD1	CASSQYRGREQYF	TGTGCCAGCAGCCAGTACAGGGGGCGCGAGCAGTACTTC
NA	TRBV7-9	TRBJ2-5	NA	CASSLELREQYF	TGTGCCAGCAGCTTAGAGTTGAGAGAGCAGTACTTC
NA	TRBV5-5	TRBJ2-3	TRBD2	CASSADLAGGSDTQYF	TGTGCCAGCAGCGCCGACCTAGCGGGAGGGTCAGATACGCAGTATTTT
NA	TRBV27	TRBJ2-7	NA	CASSSDNYEQYF	TGTGCCAGCAGTTCGGACAACTACGAGCAGTACTTC
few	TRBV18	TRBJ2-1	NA	CASSYGLGGYNEQFF	TGTGCCAGCTCCTACGGGCTGGGGGGCTACAATGAGCAGTTCTTC
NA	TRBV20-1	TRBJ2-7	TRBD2	CSARHGIGRGNEQYF	TGCAGTGCTAGACATGGTATCGGGAGGGGCAATGAGCAGTACTTC
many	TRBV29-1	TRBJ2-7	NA	CSVRPDRTVEQYF	TGCAGCGTTCGCCCCGACAGGACTGTCGAGCAGTACTTC
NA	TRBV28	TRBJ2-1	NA	CASSLWNGRSNNEQFF	TGTGCCAGCAGTTTGTGGAACGGACGATCTAACAATGAGCAGTTCTTC
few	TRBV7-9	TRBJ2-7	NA	CASSRTQGGIYEQYF	TGTGCCAGCAGCCGGACCCAGGGTGGTATATACGAGCAGTACTTC
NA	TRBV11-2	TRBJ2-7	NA	CASSLGLRPYEQYF	TGTGCCAGCAGCTTAGGTCTACGGCCCTACGAGCAGTACTTC
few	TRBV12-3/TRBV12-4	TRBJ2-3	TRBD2	CASSLRVSGRDVTDTQYF	TGTGCCAGCAGTTTACGGGTTAGCGGGAGGGATGTGACAGATACGCAGTATTTT